Shown below are 9 T cell receptor beta chains from a single sample sequenced in a study of naive and memory T cell subsets. Four PCR rounds used nested alpha and beta constant region primers plus the SP2 primer. TCRdb reanalysed the 5' RACE reads using MiXCR and keeps one entry per CDR3 protein. This sample carries around 56,000 distinct CDR3 sequences, less than 10% of them seen once, and the ten largest clones take about 8.9%. An oligonucleotide containing a UMI was ligated to the 3' end of TCR cDNA. Source of these receptors: a female donor in good health.

This chain uses TRBV29-1 with TRBJ2-3; perhaps TRBD2 as D (5 bases). V lost 3 bases to trimming and J lost 1 base, with 11 bases between them. CDR1 SQVTM and CDR2 ANQGSEA come from the germline V gene. The length of the CDR3 is 14 residues. CDR3 sequence (DNA): TGCAGCGTTGATGGGAGCCCCCGCACAGATACGCAGTATTTT. Translating it yields CSVDGSPRTDTQYF.

The rearrangement uses TRBV29-1 and TRBJ2-2; perhaps TRBD1 as D (5 bases). The CDR3 has 13 amino acids. Trimming stripped 2 bases from V and 4 bases from J, with 8 bases between. CDR1 is SQVTM, CDR2 ANQGSEA, per germline. The CDR3 here is CSVELQGTGELFF. In nucleotides, the CDR3 is TGCAGCGTTGAATTGCAGGGCACCGGGGAGCTGTTTTTT.

This chain uses TRBV6-5 with TRBJ2-5; unclear D gene. V gave up 6 bases and J gave up 4 bases, with 21 bases separating them. The germline V gene has CDR1 MNHEY and CDR2 SVGAGI. The CDR3 runs to 16 residues. The CDR3 here is CASSPHISEELETQYF. The CDR3 DNA is TGTGCCAGCAGCCCTCATATTAGTGAGGAGCTAGAGACCCAGTACTTC.

The table lists this clonotype with many counts. The V and J genes are TRBV18 and TRBJ1-1; perhaps TRBD1 as D (6 bases). The germline V and J ends were trimmed by 6 bases and 6 bases, with 17 bases remaining between them. CDR1 and CDR2 from the germline V gene are KGHSH and LQKENI. There are 14 residues in the CDR3. CDR3 sequence reads: CASSLYRDGAEAFF. The CDR3 nucleotides are TGTGCCAGCTCCCTGTACAGGGACGGGGCTGAAGCTTTCTTT.

This clonotype was counted a few times. The chain combines TRBV30 with TRBJ1-1; no reliable D call. CDR1 and CDR2 from the germline V gene are GTSNPN and SVGIG (reference sequence). Trimming cost V 0 bases and J 9 bases, with 8 bases left between them. This CDR3 has 11 amino acids. CDR3 protein: CAWSVQLKAFF. The CDR3, as DNA: TGTGCCTGGAGTGTTCAACTTAAAGCTTTCTTT.

Only a few counts were recorded for this clonotype. The chain has TRBV3-1 and TRBJ1-5; 8 nucleotides line up with TRBD1. The V gene's germline CDR1 is LGHDT and CDR2 YNNKEL (reference sequence). V lost 3 bases, J lost 3 bases, and 4 bases stayed unmatched. The CDR3 is 15 residues long. The CDR3 sequence: CASSQRQGANQPQHF. DNA of the CDR3: TGTGCCAGCAGCCAGCGGCAGGGGGCCAATCAGCCCCAGCATTTT.

This clonotype was seen repeatedly, ten times or more. The rearrangement links TRBV18 to TRBJ1-5; 8 nucleotides line up with TRBD1. J gave up 3 bases and V 4 bases, and 8 bases lay outside the gene matches. This CDR3 contains 16 residues. Germline values: CDR1 KGHSH, CDR2 LQKENI. The CDR3 here is CASSLQTGANNQPQHF. DNA for the CDR3: TGTGCCAGCTCACTACAGACAGGGGCAAACAATCAGCCCCAGCATTTT.

This clonotype has only a few counts. This sequence joins TRBV29-1 and TRBJ1-1; possibly TRBD1 for D (5 bases). The CDR3 consists of 14 residues. Deletions cut 4 bases from V and 0 bases from J, with 12 bases between. Germline CDR1 SQVTM, CDR2 ANQGSEA. CDR3 DNA: TGCAGCGTTGGCGGGAGGGGTATGAACACTGAAGCTTTCTTT. Its protein is CSVGGRGMNTEAFF.

This clonotype was counted ten times or more. The J gene is TRBJ1-1, the V gene TRBV5-1; D ambiguous. Trimming took 4 bases from V and 1 from J, leaving 11 bases between them. Germline CDR1 reads SGHRS; CDR2 reads YFSETQ. The CDR3 has 14 amino acids. Here the CDR3 DNA reads TGCGCCAGCAGCCCTACGGGAGAGAACACTGAAGCTTTCTTT. Protein product: CASSPTGENTEAFF.